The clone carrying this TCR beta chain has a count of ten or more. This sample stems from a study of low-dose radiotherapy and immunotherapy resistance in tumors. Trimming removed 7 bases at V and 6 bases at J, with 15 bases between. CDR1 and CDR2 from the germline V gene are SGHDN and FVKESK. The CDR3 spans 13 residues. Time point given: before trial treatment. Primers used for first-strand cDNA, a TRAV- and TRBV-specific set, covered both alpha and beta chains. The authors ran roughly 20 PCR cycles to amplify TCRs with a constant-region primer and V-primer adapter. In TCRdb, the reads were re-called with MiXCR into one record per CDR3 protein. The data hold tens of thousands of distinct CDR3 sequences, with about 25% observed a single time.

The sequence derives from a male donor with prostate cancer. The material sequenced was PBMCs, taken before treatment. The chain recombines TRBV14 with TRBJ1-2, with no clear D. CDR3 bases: TGTGCCAGCATTGGGCGGGGATTCGATGGCTACACCTTC. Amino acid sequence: CASIGRGFDGYTF. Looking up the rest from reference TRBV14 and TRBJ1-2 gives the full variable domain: EAGVTQFPSHSVIEKGQTVTLRCDPISGHDNLYWYRRVMGKEIKFLLHFVKESKQDESGMPNNRFLAERTGGTYSTLKVQPAELEDSGVYFCASIGRGFDGYTFGSGTRLTVV.